These 4 T cell receptor beta chains were all obtained from the same sample, sequenced in a study of cytomegalovirus exposure and HLA in healthy donors (dated by TCRdb to the late 2010s). Libraries came from the immunoSEQ multiplex PCR assay. For the multiplex PCR, a mixture combining 60 forward primers for TCR Vbeta segments and 13 reverse primers for TCR Jbeta segments was used. The immuneACCESS repertoire file appears here via TCRdb, limited to in-frame rearrangements. These files lack a portion of the clones; in checked studies, under half of the deficit traces to unresolved V genes, and the cause of the others is not known. The sample table lists 120,000 to 150,000 clones, around 79% of them with a count of one. The ten largest account for about 6.7% of the sample. The sequencing input was PBMCs. The receptor set was obtained from a woman in her thirties or forties in good health and CMV-seropositive.

This chain uses TRBV5-6 with TRBJ1-3; 10 bases match TRBD1. The CDR3 spans 15 residues. The ends lost 2 bases at V and 4 bases at J; junction bases unmatched: 3. CDR1 SGHDT and CDR2 YYEEEE come from the germline V gene. The CDR3 coding sequence is TGTGCCAGCAGCTTCGGGACAGGGGACGGAAACACCATATATTTT. Its protein is CASSFGTGDGNTIYF. The full variable domain, its missing parts supplied by reference TRBV5-6 and TRBJ1-3, is DAGVTQSPTHLIKTRGQQVTLRCSPKSGHDTVSWYQQALGQGPQFIFQYYEEEERQRGNFPDRFSGHQFPNYSSELNVNALLLGDSALYLCASSFGTGDGNTIYFGEGSWLTVV.

V usage is TRBV5-1 and J usage is TRBJ2-3; 11 bases fit TRBD2. V trimming: 1 base; J trimming: 0 bases; junction bases outside the gene matches: 13. Germline V gives CDR1 SGHRS, CDR2 YFSETQ. The CDR3 is 20 residues long. As DNA, the CDR3 is TGCGCCAGCAGCTTGTATTTGCTAGCGGGGGGAGCCACTAGCACAGATACGCAGTATTTT. It is translated as CASSLYLLAGGATSTDTQYF.

V and J are TRBV28 and TRBJ1-4; D not certain. V lost 3 bases to trimming and J lost 3 bases, with 14 bases between them. This CDR3 has 16 amino acids. The germline gives CDR1 MDHEN, CDR2 SYDVKM. The CDR3 loop reads CASSFRAQRANEKLFF. In DNA form, the CDR3 reads TGTGCCAGCAGTTTCCGGGCCCAGAGGGCTAATGAAAAACTGTTTTTT.

The rearrangement joins TRBV7-9 to TRBJ1-2; 11 nucleotides match TRBD1. Germline CDR1 reads SEHNR; CDR2 reads FQNEAQ (reference sequence). With V trimmed by 4 bases and J by 3 bases, 4 bases remained unmatched. There are 15 residues in the CDR3. This CDR3 reads CASSSWTGGDYGYTF. The CDR3 DNA reads as TGTGCCAGCAGCTCTTGGACAGGGGGCGACTATGGCTACACCTTC.